This T cell receptor beta chain was recovered during a study of shared clonotypes between healthy human individuals. Germline V gives CDR1 SGHRS, CDR2 YFSETQ. Between the trimmed V and J ends, which lost 5 bases and 5 bases, there was a span of 8 bases. CDR3 length: 12 amino acids. This clone is a singleton in its sample. TCRdb's copy holds only in-frame clones and misses some; the assay was immunoSEQ multiplex PCR. The table lists some 1,600,000 clones, under 99% of them singletons. This TCR was recovered from a man aged 30 to 39 in good health. The sample consisted of naive CD4+ T cells sorted from blood. Subset of the sample: CD45RA+ positively selected. The rearrangement uses TRBV5-1 and TRBJ2-1; D remains unclear. The CDR3, as DNA: TGCGCCAGCAGGGACCTACACAATGAGCAGTTCTTC. As protein: CASRDLHNEQFF.